Listed below are T cell receptor beta chains from one sample, sequenced in a study of Ad26.COV2.S vaccination and SARS-CoV-2 variants. Here immunoSEQ multiplex PCR was the method, and the copy in TCRdb shows in-frame clones only, minus some. The table includes more than 150,000 clones, 70% to 90% detected once. The sample in question was peripheral blood, obtained after recovery from COVID-19. These receptors all stem from a human donor who had recovered from COVID-19. The CDR3 runs from the conserved cysteine through the conserved F or W. A D gene is named only where the DNA matches it firmly. Size tells how often a clone was seen (once, few, many) or the class of an expanded clone, and some rows leave it out.

- | TRBJ2-5 | TRBD2 | TRBV2 | TGTGCCAGCACTTGGGGGGGAGTGGGAAAGGAGACCCAGTACTTC | CASTWGGVGKETQYF
- | TRBJ2-7 | TRBD2 | TRBV4-2 | TGTGCCAGCAGCCCGACTAGCGGCGAGCAGTACTTC | CASSPTSGEQYF
- | TRBJ2-2 | - | TRBV5-1 | TGCGCCAGCAGCTTAGGGAACGGGGAGCTGTTTTTT | CASSLGNGELFF
- | TRBJ2-1 | - | TRBV7-3 | TGTGCCAGCAGCTTAAGCAGGGACAATGAGCAGTTCTTC | CASSLSRDNEQFF
once | TRBJ2-7 | - | TRBV6-5 | TGTGCCAGCAGTTACGGACGGGGTTTCTGGGAGCAGTACTTC | CASSYGRGFWEQYF
- | TRBJ1-1 | TRBD1 | TRBV14 | TGTGCCAGCAGCCAAGATGGCGAGGGGGCGGACACTGAAGCTTTCTTT | CASSQDGEGADTEAFF
- | TRBJ2-1 | - | TRBV5-1 | TGCGCCAGCAGCCCACCGGGGTTAAGGTACAATGAGCAGTTCTTC | CASSPPGLRYNEQFF
- | TRBJ2-3 | TRBD2 | TRBV5-5 | TGTGCCAGCAGCTTGGGGCGGGGGGGCCGTGGAGATACGCAGTATTTT | CASSLGRGGRGDTQYF
- | TRBJ2-7 | - | TRBV25-1 | TGTGCCAGCAGTGAATCCGGGGTACTCTCCTACGAGCAGTACTTC | CASSESGVLSYEQYF
- | TRBJ2-7 | - | TRBV9 | TGTGCCAGCAGCGTACAACCGTCCCTCTCCTACGAGCAGTACTTC | CASSVQPSLSYEQYF
once | TRBJ1-2 | - | TRBV5-8 | TGTGCCAGCAGCCTCGAAGGGGAGGGGTATGCCTATGGCTACACCTTC | CASSLEGEGYAYGYTF
- | TRBJ2-3 | - | TRBV6-5 | TGTGCCAGCCGGGGGGCGCGGACAGATACGCAGTATTTT | CASRGARTDTQYF
once | TRBJ2-1 | - | TRBV7-7 | TGTGCCAGCAGCTTAGGGCTGGGGGACTACAATGAGCAGTTCTTC | CASSLGLGDYNEQFF
- | TRBJ2-1 | TRBD2 | TRBV6-1 | TGTGCCAGCAGTGAACTAGCGGGATACGGGAATGAGCAGTTCTTC | CASSELAGYGNEQFF
- | TRBJ1-1 | - | TRBV2 | TGTGCCAGCAGTTGGTTACAAGCCGATGAAGCTTTCTTT | CASSWLQADEAFF
- | TRBJ2-4 | - | TRBV9 | TGTGCCAGCAGCGTAGAAGGGGGGACCAAAAACATTCAGTACTTC | CASSVEGGTKNIQYF
few | TRBJ1-2 | TRBD1 | TRBV6-5 | TGTGCCAGCACCCCTCCAGGGGGCGCTTCGCGCCCTTACACCTTC | CASTPPGGASRPYTF
- | TRBJ1-3 | - | TRBV7-2 | TGTGCCAGCAGCTTAGAGTGGGGACGAGGTAACACCATATATTTT | CASSLEWGRGNTIYF
- | TRBJ1-4 | - | TRBV19 | TGTGCCAGTAGTTTTACGGCAACTAATGAAAAACTGTTTTTT | CASSFTATNEKLFF
once | TRBJ2-1 | TRBD2 | TRBV28 | TGTGCCAGCATAGCGGGGCACAATGAGCAGTTCTTC | CASIAGHNEQFF
- | TRBJ2-1 | - | TRBV19 | TGTGCCAGTAGTCCCAGCTCCTACAATGAGCAGTTCTTC | CASSPSSYNEQFF
- | TRBJ2-7 | TRBD2 | TRBV5-8 | TGTGCCAGCAGCGATATAGGACTAGCGGGAGTCTACGAGCAGTACTTC | CASSDIGLAGVYEQYF
- | TRBJ1-1 | - | TRBV5-1 | TGCGCCAGCAGCCGGGGCCAAGGTACCACTGAAGCTTTCTTT | CASSRGQGTTEAFF
- | TRBJ2-5 | TRBD1 | TRBV2 | TGTGCCAGCAGTGGGGGACAGATACTAGAGGAGACCCAGTACTTC | CASSGGQILEETQYF
few | TRBJ2-7 | TRBD2 | TRBV10-1 | TGCGCCAGCAGTTTGGGACTAGCGGGGGGGATCCTCGCCTACGAGCAGTACTTC | CASSLGLAGGILAYEQYF
- | TRBJ1-2 | - | TRBV29-1 | TGCAGCGTTGAGGTCGGTCAGGGCTATGGCTACACCTTC | CSVEVGQGYGYTF
- | TRBJ2-1 | - | TRBV18 | TGTGCCAGCTCACCCTCCCCCGGGAGTTCGTACAATGAGCAGTTCTTC | CASSPSPGSSYNEQFF
- | TRBJ2-2 | TRBD2 | TRBV2 | TGTGCCAGCAGAGAAAAAGGTGGACTAGCGGGAGAAAACACCGGGGAGCTGTTTTTT | CASREKGGLAGENTGELFF
- | TRBJ2-7 | - | TRBV5-1 | TGCGCCAGCAGCTTGGCCTCAAGATCCTACGAGCAGTACTTC | CASSLASRSYEQYF
- | TRBJ2-2 | - | TRBV19 | TGTGCCAGTAGTATAGCTAGGACCGGGGAGCTGTTTTTT | CASSIARTGELFF
medium-sized | TRBJ2-1 | - | TRBV11-2 | TGTGCCAGCAGCTTAGAAAGGGGCACATCCAATGAGCAGTTCTTC | CASSLERGTSNEQFF
- | TRBJ2-7 | - | TRBV19 | TGTGCCAGTGGTAGGCACGAGCAGTACTTC | CASGRHEQYF